The rows below give T cell receptor beta chains drawn from one sample of a study of cytomegalovirus exposure and HLA in healthy donors. Clones were read by immunoSEQ multiplex PCR, and TCRdb kept only the in-frame ones, dropping some. This sample yields about 160,000 clones, of which roughly 87% are seen a single time; 0.75% to 0.95% belongs to the top ten. Source material: PBMCs. The receptors here all came from a woman in her thirties in good health and CMV-seronegative. Both conserved end residues are part of each CDR3. The D gene is left open where the match is weak. Size is stated for part of the rows, as once, few or many counts, or as a class when the clone is expanded.

d_gene | j_gene | v_gene | abundance | CDR3aa | CDR3nt
TRBD1 | TRBJ1-2 | TRBV28 | . | CASSSGTGATYGYTF | TGTGCCAGCAGCTCCGGGACAGGGGCGACCTATGGCTACACCTTC
TRBD2 | TRBJ2-5 | TRBV5-1 | . | CASSRLSTSGGFGETQYF | TGCGCCAGCAGCCGCCTATCGACTAGCGGGGGGTTCGGGGAGACCCAGTACTTC
TRBD1 | TRBJ1-1 | TRBV6-1 | . | CASSDGQGTTEAFF | TGTGCCAGCAGTGACGGACAGGGGACCACTGAAGCTTTCTTT
TRBD1 | TRBJ2-7 | TRBV28 | . | CASSFGTASYEQYF | TGTGCCAGCAGTTTCGGGACAGCTTCCTACGAGCAGTACTTC
TRBD1 | TRBJ2-7 | TRBV18 | few | CASSLGTGSYEQYF | TGTGCCAGCTCACTCGGGACAGGGTCCTACGAGCAGTACTTC
. | TRBJ2-5 | TRBV29-1 | . | CSVEPSLGTQYF | TGCAGCGTTGAACCTAGCCTGGGGACCCAGTACTTC
. | TRBJ1-5 | TRBV27 | . | CASSPWGGTRRGQGNQPQHF | TGTGCCAGCAGTCCCTGGGGGGGGACTAGAAGGGGACAAGGTAATCAGCCCCAGCATTTT
TRBD1 | TRBJ1-1 | TRBV7-6 | once | CASSWTGTVNTEAFF | TGTGCCAGCAGCTGGACCGGGACAGTGAACACTGAAGCTTTCTTT
. | TRBJ1-2 | TRBV29-1 | . | CSASEQYYGYTF | TGCAGCGCATCTGAACAGTACTATGGCTACACCTTC
TRBD1 | TRBJ1-5 | TRBV30 | . | CAWSSGGPQHF | TGTGCCTGGAGCTCAGGGGGACCCCAGCATTTT
TRBD2 | TRBJ2-3 | TRBV9 | . | CASSVPGREKYF | TGTGCCAGCAGCGTACCAGGGAGGGAGAAGTATTTT
TRBD1 | TRBJ1-4 | TRBV27 | . | CASSDRGVATNEKLFF | TGTGCCAGCAGCGACAGGGGGGTAGCAACTAATGAAAAACTGTTTTTT
TRBD2 | TRBJ2-7 | TRBV27 | . | CASRSGIGTYEQYF | TGTGCCAGCAGGAGCGGGATAGGGACCTACGAGCAGTACTTC
. | TRBJ1-2 | TRBV15 | . | CATSRSGEGQAFIF | TGTGCCACCAGCAGATCCGGGGAAGGCCAGGCATTCATCTTC
. | TRBJ2-5 | TRBV7-8 | . | CASTPYSQETQYF | TGTGCCAGCACCCCGTACAGTCAAGAGACCCAGTACTTC
. | TRBJ1-5 | TRBV19 | . | CASSLSTASNQPQHF | TGTGCCAGTAGTCTTAGTACAGCCAGCAATCAGCCCCAGCATTTT